This T cell receptor (beta chain) was observed in a study of OX40 agonist ivuxolimab in advanced cancers. CDR3 length equals 14 residues. The germline V and J ends were trimmed by 4 bases and 0 bases, with 6 bases remaining between them. In germline, CDR1 is MGHDK, CDR2 SYGVNS. Data came from immunoSEQ multiplex PCR; TCRdb stores just in-frame clones and leaves some out. The sample consists of 60,000 or so clones, around 90% of them appearing once. This TCR was sampled from an adult with an advanced solid tumor such as melanoma, head and neck, liver or kidney cancer. The V and J genes are TRBV25-1 and TRBJ2-2, with D unresolved. The sample here was CD4+ or CD8+ T cells sorted from blood, taken in a trial of the OX40 agonist ivuxolimab. The CDR3 DNA is TGTGCCAGCAGTGGCAGCACGAACACCGGGGAGCTGTTTTTT. Protein: CASSGSTNTGELFF.